This is a list of T cell receptor beta chains from one sample in a study of beta chain features in type 1 diabetes. Method: immunoSEQ multiplex PCR; TCRdb's copy keeps in-frame clones and lacks some. This sample has 400,000 to 550,000 clones; over 10% occur once, and the top ten carry more than 0.045%. Material for sequencing was naive CD4+ T cells from blood. The receptors originated from a woman aged 18-30 years in good health. Each CDR3 is given with its conserved first and last residue. The D gene is left open where the match is weak. Rows may omit the clone size; those that give it use once, few, many or a size class.

many	TRBV29-1	TRBD2	TRBJ2-1	TGCAGCGTCCAGACTAGCGGGTCCTACAATGAGCAGTTCTTC	CSVQTSGSYNEQFF
.	TRBV4-2	.	TRBJ2-5	TGTGCCAGCAGCCGGGGCGGGGAGGAGACCCAGTACTTC	CASSRGGEETQYF
few	TRBV11-3	TRBD1	TRBJ2-1	TGTGCCAGCAGCTCATACAGGGGGCCACTTGAGCAGTTCTTC	CASSSYRGPLEQFF
.	TRBV30	TRBD1	TRBJ2-5	TGTGCCTGGAGCATCACAGGGGCCGAGACCCAGTACTTC	CAWSITGAETQYF
few	TRBV2	.	TRBJ2-3	TGTGCCAGCAGTCTAACAAGAACCAGGGAAACGCAGTATTTT	CASSLTRTRETQYF
.	TRBV4-1	.	TRBJ1-5	TGCGCCAGCAGCCAAGCAGGGAAAGGGGCCAATCAGCCCCAGCATTTT	CASSQAGKGANQPQHF
.	TRBV28	TRBD2	TRBJ2-1	TGTGCCAGCAGTTTATCGGGGGGGAACAATGAGCAGTTCTTC	CASSLSGGNNEQFF
few	TRBV7-2	.	TRBJ1-2	TGTGCCAGCAGCCCGCAGGGCAGGAACTATGGCTACACCTTC	CASSPQGRNYGYTF
few	TRBV5-1	TRBD1	TRBJ1-1	TGCGCCAGCAGCCAACAGGGGGCACGGACTGAAGCTTTCTTT	CASSQQGARTEAFF
.	TRBV27	.	TRBJ2-3	TGTGCCAGCAGTTCAGATTGGCGGAGCACAGATACGCAGTATTTT	CASSSDWRSTDTQYF
once	TRBV4-2	TRBD1	TRBJ1-1	TGTGCCAGCAGCCCAGAGGACAGGTATAAAACTGAAGCTTTCTTT	CASSPEDRYKTEAFF
.	TRBV6-5	.	TRBJ2-6	TGTGCCAGCAGTTACGGGAGAGGGCAGGACAGTTTAGTCCTGACTTTC	CASSYGRGQDSLVLTF
.	TRBV18	TRBD1	TRBJ1-4	TGTGCCAGCTCACCGGGACAGGGTGATGAAAAACTGTTTTTT	CASSPGQGDEKLFF
.	TRBV7-2	TRBD2	TRBJ2-1	TGTGCCAGCAGCTTAGCTAGCGGGTATTACAATGAGCAGTTCTTC	CASSLASGYYNEQFF
.	TRBV15	.	TRBJ2-5	TGTGCCACCAGCAGAAGAACAGCGTCCCAAGAGACCCAGTACTTC	CATSRRTASQETQYF
few	TRBV4-1	.	TRBJ2-3	TGCGCCAGCAGCCAAGTTGCAGATACGCAGTATTTT	CASSQVADTQYF
few	TRBV19	TRBD1	TRBJ1-5	TGTGCCAGTAGTCCCCGAGGGACAGGCTCTAATCAGCCCCAGCATTTT	CASSPRGTGSNQPQHF
.	TRBV6-1	TRBD2	TRBJ2-5	TGTGCCAGCAGTGTCGCTCCGGGACTAGCGGGAGGGGTGGAGACCCAGTACTTC	CASSVAPGLAGGVETQYF
.	TRBV15	TRBD1	TRBJ1-1	TGTGCCACCAGCTGGCGGGACAGTGAAGCTTTCTTT	CATSWRDSEAFF
.	TRBV5-4	TRBD2	TRBJ2-1	TGTGCCAGCAGCTCTCAAGAACTAGCGCAATATGAGCAGTTCTTC	CASSSQELAQYEQFF
.	TRBV18	.	TRBJ2-1	TGTGCCAGCTCACCGCCTAGCCTAAACAATGAGCAGTTCTTC	CASSPPSLNNEQFF
.	TRBV10-2	TRBD2	TRBJ2-3	TGCGCCAGCAGGGGACTAGCGGGGGGCACAGATACGCAGTATTTT	CASRGLAGGTDTQYF
.	TRBV7-9	.	TRBJ2-7	TGTGCCAGCAGCTTAAGTGGGCGGAGCTCCTACGAGCAGTACTTC	CASSLSGRSSYEQYF
few	TRBV10-3	.	TRBJ1-2	TGTGCCACCGGGACTAACTATGGCTACACCTTC	CATGTNYGYTF
few	TRBV4-3	.	TRBJ1-5	TGCGCCATTTCCAGGGAGGGCAATCAGCCCCAGCATTTT	CAISREGNQPQHF
.	TRBV6-5	.	TRBJ1-4	TGTGCCAGCAGTTACAACCGAAGGAATGAAAAACTGTTTTTT	CASSYNRRNEKLFF